Described below is a single TCR beta chain sequence and its context. The sample is drawn from a study of blood T cell repertoires in COVID-19. Study background: COVID-19 samples from acute and convalescent phases originated in the United States, Italy and Spain. Sample material is recorded as cDNA or gDNA derived from T cells, B-cell-depleted T cells, or PBMCs.

V lost 3 bases and J 3 bases, leaving 14 bases between the germline ends. The CDR3 is 15 residues long. Germline CDR1 and CDR2: SGHTA and FQGNSA. Authors' data handling: How many nucleated cells were present was estimated from reference gene primer amplification. Data came from immunoSEQ multiplex PCR; TCRdb stores just in-frame clones and leaves some out. V and J calls and clone size are given by that table; D and trimming were obtained from the DNA. The table has about 36,000 clones, 75% to 85% seen once. The sequenced sample consisted of peripheral blood. The clonotype was recovered from a human donor in a cohort sampled during active or convalescent COVID-19. The donor label of this sample is uncertain. The rearrangement joins TRBV7-2 to TRBJ1-1, with D perhaps TRBD1 (6 bases). The CDR3 spells CASSLATGKYTEAFF. DNA of the CDR3: TGTGCCAGCAGCTTGGCAACAGGGAAGTACACTGAAGCTTTCTTT.